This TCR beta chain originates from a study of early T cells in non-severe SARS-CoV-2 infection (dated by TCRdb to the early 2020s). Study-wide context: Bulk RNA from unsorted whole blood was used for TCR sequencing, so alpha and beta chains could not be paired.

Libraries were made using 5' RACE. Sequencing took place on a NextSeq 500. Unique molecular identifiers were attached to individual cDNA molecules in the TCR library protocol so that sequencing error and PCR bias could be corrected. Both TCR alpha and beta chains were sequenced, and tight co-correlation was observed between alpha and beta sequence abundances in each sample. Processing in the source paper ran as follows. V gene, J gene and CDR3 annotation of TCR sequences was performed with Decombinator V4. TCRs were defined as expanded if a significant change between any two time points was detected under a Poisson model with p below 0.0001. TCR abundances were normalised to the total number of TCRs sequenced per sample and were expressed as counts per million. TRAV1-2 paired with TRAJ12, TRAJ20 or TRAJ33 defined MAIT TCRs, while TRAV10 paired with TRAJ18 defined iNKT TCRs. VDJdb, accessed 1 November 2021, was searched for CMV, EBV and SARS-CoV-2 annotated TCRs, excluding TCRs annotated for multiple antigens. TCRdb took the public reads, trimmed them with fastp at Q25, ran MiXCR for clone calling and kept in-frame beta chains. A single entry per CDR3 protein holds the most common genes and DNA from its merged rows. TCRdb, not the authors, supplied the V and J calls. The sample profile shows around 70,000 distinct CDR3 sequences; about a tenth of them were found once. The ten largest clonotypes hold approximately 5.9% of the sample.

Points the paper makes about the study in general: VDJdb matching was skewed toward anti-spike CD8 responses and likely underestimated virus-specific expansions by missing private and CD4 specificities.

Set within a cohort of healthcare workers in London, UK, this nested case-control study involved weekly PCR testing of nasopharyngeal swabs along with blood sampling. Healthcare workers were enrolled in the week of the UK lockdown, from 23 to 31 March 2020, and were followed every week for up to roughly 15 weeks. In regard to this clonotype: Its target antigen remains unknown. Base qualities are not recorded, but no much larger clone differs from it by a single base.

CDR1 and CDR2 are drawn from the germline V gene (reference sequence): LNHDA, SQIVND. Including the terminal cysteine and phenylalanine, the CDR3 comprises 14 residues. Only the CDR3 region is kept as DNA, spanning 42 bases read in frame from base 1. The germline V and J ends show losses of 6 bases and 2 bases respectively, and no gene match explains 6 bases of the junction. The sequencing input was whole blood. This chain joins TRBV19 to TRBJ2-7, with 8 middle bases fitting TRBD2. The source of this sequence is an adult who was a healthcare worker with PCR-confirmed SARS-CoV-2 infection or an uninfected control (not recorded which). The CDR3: CASRETSGPYEQYF. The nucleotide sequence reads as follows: TGTGCCAGTAGAGAAACTAGCGGTCCCTACGAGCAGTACTTC.